This is a list of T cell receptor beta chains from one sample in a study of blood T cell repertoires in COVID-19. Method: immunoSEQ multiplex PCR; TCRdb's copy keeps in-frame clones and lacks some. The repertoire holds 200,000 to 250,000 clones, about 80% seen once, with about 1.3% in the top ten. The sequenced sample was PBMCs or T cells enriched from blood (not recorded which). The receptors were sampled from a middle-aged woman with acute COVID-19. Both conserved end residues are part of each CDR3. The D gene is left open where the match is weak. A clone size is listed for some rows: how often the clone was seen (once, few, many), or a class if it is expanded.

TRBJ1-3 | TRBD1 | TRBV9 | - | 16 | CASSVGTGGSGNTIYF | TGTGCCAGCAGCGTAGGGACAGGGGGCTCTGGAAACACCATATATTTT
TRBJ2-5 | - | TRBV9 | - | 13 | CASSPRGGETQYF | TGTGCCAGCAGCCCCAGGGGCGGGGAGACCCAGTACTTC
TRBJ2-1 | - | TRBV7-9 | - | 15 | CASSLYTGGNNEQFF | TGTGCCAGCAGCTTATATACCGGGGGTAACAATGAGCAGTTCTTC
TRBJ2-1 | TRBD2 | TRBV11-3 | - | 16 | CASSLRPGLAQDEQFF | TGTGCCAGCAGCCTTCGCCCGGGACTAGCCCAGGATGAGCAGTTCTTC
TRBJ2-7 | - | TRBV19 | - | 15 | CASSIGQGGRYEQYF | TGTGCCAGTAGTATCGGGCAGGGTGGACGTTACGAGCAGTACTTC
TRBJ2-1 | TRBD2 | TRBV19 | - | 16 | CASSIMGLAGYNEQFF | TGTGCCAGTAGTATAATGGGACTAGCGGGTTACAATGAGCAGTTCTTC
TRBJ1-1 | TRBD1 | TRBV18 | - | 14 | CASTSGTGYTEAFF | TGTGCCAGCACATCCGGGACAGGGTACACTGAAGCTTTCTTT
TRBJ1-1 | - | TRBV5-1 | - | 16 | CASSLGTYQGTTEAFF | TGCGCCAGCAGCTTGGGAACTTACCAGGGTACCACTGAAGCTTTCTTT
TRBJ2-7 | TRBD1 | TRBV30 | - | 17 | CAWSRDRGGTRYYEQYF | TGTGCCTGGAGTAGGGACAGGGGCGGGACACGGTACTACGAGCAGTACTTC
TRBJ2-1 | - | TRBV27 | - | 15 | CASWTGPGLYNEQFF | TGTGCCAGCTGGACGGGGCCGGGACTCTACAATGAGCAGTTCTTC
TRBJ2-7 | TRBD2 | TRBV14 | - | 16 | CASSHASGRSSYEQYF | TGTGCCAGCAGCCATGCTAGCGGGAGGTCCTCCTACGAGCAGTACTTC
TRBJ2-3 | - | TRBV24-1 | - | 17 | CATSDPVAEEHTDTQYF | TGTGCCACCAGTGATCCTGTAGCAGAGGAGCACACAGATACGCAGTATTTT
TRBJ1-6 | - | TRBV19 | - | 16 | CASSTGSRSYNSPLHF | TGTGCCAGTAGTACGGGGTCCCGCTCCTATAATTCACCCCTCCACTTT
TRBJ2-6 | - | TRBV5-4 | - | 16 | CASTQGQYSGANVLTF | TGTGCCAGCACCCAGGGCCAATACTCTGGGGCCAACGTCCTGACTTTC
TRBJ1-4 | - | TRBV7-6 | - | 16 | CASSLEIGSTNEKLFF | TGTGCCAGCAGCTTAGAAATCGGGTCAACTAATGAAAAACTGTTTTTT
TRBJ1-1 | TRBD1 | TRBV5-1 | - | 15 | CASSLGQTGSGEAFF | TGCGCCAGCAGCTTGGGTCAGACAGGGTCTGGTGAAGCTTTCTTT
TRBJ2-3 | TRBD2 | TRBV19 | many | 15 | CASSSLAGGEDTQYF | TGTGCCAGTAGTTCCCTAGCGGGAGGCGAAGATACGCAGTATTTT
TRBJ1-3 | TRBD1 | TRBV4-2 | few | 15 | CASSPRQGDGNTIYF | TGTGCCAGCAGCCCTCGACAGGGTGACGGAAACACCATATATTTT
TRBJ2-7 | - | TRBV30 | - | 13 | CAWSLGREYEQYF | TGTGCCTGGAGTCTGGGCAGGGAATACGAGCAGTACTTC
TRBJ2-2 | TRBD2 | TRBV2 | - | 14 | CASSDGGKAGELFF | TGTGCCAGCAGTGACGGGGGGAAAGCCGGGGAGCTGTTTTTT
TRBJ1-1 | - | TRBV2 | - | 14 | CASRPQGSFTEAFF | TGTGCCAGCAGGCCACAGGGATCTTTCACTGAAGCTTTCTTT
TRBJ1-2 | - | TRBV4-2 | - | 15 | CASSQDETVFRGYTF | TGTGCCAGCAGCCAAGATGAGACAGTCTTTCGTGGCTACACCTTC
TRBJ1-4 | - | TRBV27 | - | 13 | CASTASRGEKLFF | TGTGCCAGCACGGCAAGCCGGGGTGAAAAACTGTTTTTT
TRBJ2-4 | TRBD1 | TRBV7-8 | - | 14 | CASSVTGGKNIQYF | TGTGCCAGCAGCGTGACAGGGGGCAAAAACATTCAGTACTTC
TRBJ2-1 | TRBD1 | TRBV5-1 | - | 16 | CASSHPGTGIAVEQFF | TGCGCCAGCAGTCATCCGGGGACAGGGATCGCCGTTGAGCAGTTCTTC
TRBJ2-7 | - | TRBV6-1 | - | 13 | CASSEGGAYEQYF | TGTGCCAGCAGTGAAGGTGGAGCGTACGAGCAGTACTTC
TRBJ2-7 | TRBD1 | TRBV11-2 | - | 14 | CASSANRGNAEQYF | TGTGCCAGCAGCGCAAACAGGGGAAATGCCGAGCAGTACTTC
TRBJ1-2 | - | TRBV13 | - | 16 | CASSPRPARANYGYTF | TGTGCCAGCAGCCCCAGACCGGCCAGGGCTAACTATGGCTACACCTTC
TRBJ2-4 | - | TRBV20-1 | - | 13 | CSASIQVEGIQYF | TGCAGTGCTAGTATCCAGGTTGAGGGCATTCAGTACTTC
TRBJ1-2 | - | TRBV6-5 | once | 13 | CASTYGGDYGYTF | TGTGCCAGCACCTACGGGGGGGACTATGGCTACACCTTC
TRBJ1-1 | - | TRBV19 | - | 13 | CASSIRGRTEAFF | TGTGCCAGTAGTATTAGGGGGAGAACTGAAGCTTTCTTT
TRBJ1-5 | TRBD1 | TRBV19 | - | 15 | CASSTATGGYQPQHF | TGTGCCAGTAGTACCGCAACAGGGGGTTATCAGCCCCAGCATTTT
TRBJ2-7 | - | TRBV3-1/TRBV3-2 | once | 15 | CASSPRTGFSYEQYF | TGTGCCAGCAGCCCCCGCACGGGATTCTCCTACGAGCAGTACTTC
TRBJ2-7 | - | TRBV12-3/TRBV12-4 | few | 12 | CASSYHQGLEYF | TGTGCCAGCAGCTACCATCAGGGTCTAGAGTACTTC
TRBJ2-5 | TRBD1 | TRBV30 | - | 14 | CAWSVQGTDKTQYF | TGTGCCTGGAGTGTACAAGGGACAGACAAGACCCAGTACTTC
TRBJ2-3 | - | TRBV18 | - | 14 | CASSPDSLTDTQYF | TGTGCCAGCTCACCGGACAGCCTCACAGATACGCAGTATTTT
TRBJ1-5 | TRBD1 | TRBV7-8 | - | 17 | CASSVQVWTGGNQPQHF | TGTGCCAGCAGCGTTCAGGTTTGGACAGGGGGCAATCAGCCCCAGCATTTT
TRBJ1-4 | - | TRBV5-1 | - | 14 | CASSADTPNEKLFF | TGCGCCAGCAGCGCAGACACCCCTAATGAAAAACTGTTTTTT
TRBJ2-7 | - | TRBV11-3 | - | 15 | CASSPGLSGGSKQYF | TGTGCCAGCAGCCCGGGACTGTCAGGAGGCTCCAAGCAGTACTTC
TRBJ2-3 | - | TRBV7-7 | - | 16 | CASSRGPTRGTDTQYF | TGTGCCAGCAGTCGAGGCCCGACTAGGGGCACAGATACGCAGTATTTT
TRBJ1-1 | - | TRBV6-5 | - | 12 | CASVGGQGEAFF | TGTGCCAGCGTGGGGGGGCAGGGTGAAGCTTTCTTT
TRBJ1-2 | - | TRBV4-3 | - | 13 | CASSPSANYGYTF | TGCGCCAGCAGCCCCTCGGCTAACTATGGCTACACCTTC
TRBJ2-3 | - | TRBV4-1 | - | 16 | CASSQDAGIGTDTQYF | TGCGCCAGCAGCCAAGATGCGGGGATCGGCACAGATACGCAGTATTTT
TRBJ1-2 | TRBD1 | TRBV7-9 | - | 15 | CASSLGTGANYGYTF | TGTGCCAGCAGCTTAGGGACAGGGGCTAACTATGGCTACACCTTC